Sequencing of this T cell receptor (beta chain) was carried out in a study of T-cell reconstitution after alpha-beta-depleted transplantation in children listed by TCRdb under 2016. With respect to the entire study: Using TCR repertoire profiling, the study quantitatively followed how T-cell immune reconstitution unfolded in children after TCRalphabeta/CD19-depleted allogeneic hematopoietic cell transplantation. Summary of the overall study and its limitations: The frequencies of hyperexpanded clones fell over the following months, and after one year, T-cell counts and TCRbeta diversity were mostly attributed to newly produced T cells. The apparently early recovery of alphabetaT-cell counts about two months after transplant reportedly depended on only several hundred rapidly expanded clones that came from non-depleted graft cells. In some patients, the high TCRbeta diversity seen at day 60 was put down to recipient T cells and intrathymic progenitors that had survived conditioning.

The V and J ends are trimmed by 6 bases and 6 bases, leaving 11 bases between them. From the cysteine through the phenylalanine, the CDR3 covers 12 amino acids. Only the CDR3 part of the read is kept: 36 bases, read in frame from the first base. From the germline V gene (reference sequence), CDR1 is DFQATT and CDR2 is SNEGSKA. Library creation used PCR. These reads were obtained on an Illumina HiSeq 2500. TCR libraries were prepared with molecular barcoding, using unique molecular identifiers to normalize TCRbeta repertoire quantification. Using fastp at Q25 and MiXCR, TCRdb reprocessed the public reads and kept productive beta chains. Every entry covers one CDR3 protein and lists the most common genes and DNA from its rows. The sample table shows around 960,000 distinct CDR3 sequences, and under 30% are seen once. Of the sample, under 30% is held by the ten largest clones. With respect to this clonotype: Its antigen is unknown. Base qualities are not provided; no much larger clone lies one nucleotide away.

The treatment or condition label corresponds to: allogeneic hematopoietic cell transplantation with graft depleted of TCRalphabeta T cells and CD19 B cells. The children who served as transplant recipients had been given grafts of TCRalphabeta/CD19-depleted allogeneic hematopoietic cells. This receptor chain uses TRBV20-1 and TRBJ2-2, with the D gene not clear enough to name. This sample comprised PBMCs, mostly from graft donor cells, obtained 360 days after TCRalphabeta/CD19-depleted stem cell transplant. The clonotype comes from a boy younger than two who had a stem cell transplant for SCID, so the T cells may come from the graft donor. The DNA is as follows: TGCAGTGCGACCTCCTGGCCCGGGGAGCTGTTTTTT. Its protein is CSATSWPGELFF.